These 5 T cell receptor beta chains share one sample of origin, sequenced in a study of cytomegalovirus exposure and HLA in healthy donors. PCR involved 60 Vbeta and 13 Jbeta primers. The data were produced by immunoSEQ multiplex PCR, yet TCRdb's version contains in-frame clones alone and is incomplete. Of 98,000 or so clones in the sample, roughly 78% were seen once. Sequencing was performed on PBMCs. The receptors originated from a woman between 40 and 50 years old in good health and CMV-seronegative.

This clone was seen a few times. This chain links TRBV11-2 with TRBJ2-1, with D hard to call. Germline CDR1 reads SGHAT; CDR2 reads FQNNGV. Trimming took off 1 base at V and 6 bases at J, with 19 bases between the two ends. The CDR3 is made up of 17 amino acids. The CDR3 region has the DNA TGTGCCAGCAGCTTAGCTACCGGTCATTTAAGTATCAATGAGCAGTTCTTC. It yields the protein CASSLATGHLSINEQFF.

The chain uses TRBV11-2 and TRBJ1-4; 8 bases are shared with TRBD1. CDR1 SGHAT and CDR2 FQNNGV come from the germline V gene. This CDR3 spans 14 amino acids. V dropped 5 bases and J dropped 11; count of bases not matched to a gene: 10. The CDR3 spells CASSLRTGKPKLFF. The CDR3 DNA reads TGTGCCAGCAGCCTGCGGACAGGGAAACCTAAACTGTTTTTT.

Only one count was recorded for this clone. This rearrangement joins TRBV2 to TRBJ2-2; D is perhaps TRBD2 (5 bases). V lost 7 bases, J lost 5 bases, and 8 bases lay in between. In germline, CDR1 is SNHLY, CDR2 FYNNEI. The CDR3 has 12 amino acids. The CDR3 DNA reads TGTGCCAGCAAACCGGGAACCGGGGAGCTGTTTTTT. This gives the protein CASKPGTGELFF.

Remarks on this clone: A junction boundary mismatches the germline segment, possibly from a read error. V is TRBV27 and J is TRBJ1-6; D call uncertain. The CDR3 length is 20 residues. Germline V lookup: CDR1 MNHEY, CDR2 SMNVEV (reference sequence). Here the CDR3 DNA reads TGTGCCAGCAGTTTATCGAGGATAAGAATATCGAGCTCCTATAATTCGCCCCTCCACTTT. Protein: CASSLSRIRISSSYNSPLHF.

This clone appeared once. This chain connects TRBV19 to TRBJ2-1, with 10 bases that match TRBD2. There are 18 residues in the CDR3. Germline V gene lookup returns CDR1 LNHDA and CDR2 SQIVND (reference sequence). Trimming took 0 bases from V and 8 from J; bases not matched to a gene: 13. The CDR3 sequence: CASSIDFSWTSGEHEQFF. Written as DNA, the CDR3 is TGTGCCAGTAGTATAGATTTTAGTTGGACTAGCGGAGAGCATGAGCAGTTCTTC.